This record covers a single TCR beta chain. Its recognized antigen is unknown. HCMV serostatus was determined by detecting HCMV-specific IgG in serum with a commercial ELISA kit. Ficoll density gradient centrifugation was used to isolate peripheral blood mononuclear cells from blood. Looking up the germline V gene yields CDR1 MNHEY and CDR2 SVGAGI. The CDR3 has 13 amino acids, counting the end cysteine and phenylalanine. There is no recorded DNA. The data are from a study of T cells expressing NK-cell markers (dated by TCRdb to about 2020). With respect to the entire study: Three sorted T-cell subsets (CD3+CD56+NKG2C+, CD3+CD56+NKG2C- and CD3+CD56-NKG2C+) from about 8 donors had their TCR beta-chain repertoires profiled. Seven of the eight sequenced donors were HCMV-seropositive and one was HCMV-seronegative. Randomly selected healthy volunteers, three men and five women, were used as the eight sequenced donors. The libraries were sequenced on Illumina HiSeq 2000/2500, MiSeq or NextSeq, producing 2 x 150 bp reads.

General study outcomes and caveats: Those dominant clonotypes were again the most abundant among CD3+CD56-NKG2C+ cells in several donors, at about 25-65%. Whether the expanded NKG2C-expressing T cell clones were specific for HCMV antigens remained unclear. In over 5 donors, the dominant CD3+CD56+NKG2C+ clonotypes were among the top 10 CD8+ clonotypes and accounted for about 1.0-7.5% of CD8+ T cells.

Sequencing used an Illumina HiSeq 2000. 5'RACE template switching, by which a universal primer site and unique molecular identifiers were added, was used to make TCR beta cDNA libraries. cDNA synthesis was primed from the TCR beta constant segment, followed by two successive PCR amplification steps. In the paper's pipeline: Reads were demultiplexed and grouped by UMI with MIGEC, and clonotypes were assembled and quantified with MiTCR. To exclude erroneous sequences, only TCR cDNA sequences supported by at least two reads were retained. The tcR package was used for downstream repertoire analysis, with clonotypes matched between fractions based on CDR3 nucleotide sequence plus V segment. VDJmatch was used to annotate antigen specificity against VDJdb, with one amino acid substitution in CDR3 permitted. The reads went through TCRdb reprocessing, and each CDR3 protein sequence gets one entry with no DNA. It is TCRdb's table, rather than the study itself, that gives the V and J calls and clone size. The sample table includes about 400,000 distinct CDR3 sequences. The leading ten clones occupy around 10% of the sample.

The clonotype comes from a woman aged 45-65 years in good health. Donor details come from another sample of the same person, matched by shared clones. The sequence is built from TRBV6-5 and TRBJ1-5; the TRBD1 assignment by TCRdb is unverifiable without DNA. Sample: blood T cells: a sorted CD56 or NKG2C T cell subset, CD4+ or CD8+ T cells, or bulk PBMC T cells (not recorded which). Here the CDR3 is given as CASNQGSNQPQHF.